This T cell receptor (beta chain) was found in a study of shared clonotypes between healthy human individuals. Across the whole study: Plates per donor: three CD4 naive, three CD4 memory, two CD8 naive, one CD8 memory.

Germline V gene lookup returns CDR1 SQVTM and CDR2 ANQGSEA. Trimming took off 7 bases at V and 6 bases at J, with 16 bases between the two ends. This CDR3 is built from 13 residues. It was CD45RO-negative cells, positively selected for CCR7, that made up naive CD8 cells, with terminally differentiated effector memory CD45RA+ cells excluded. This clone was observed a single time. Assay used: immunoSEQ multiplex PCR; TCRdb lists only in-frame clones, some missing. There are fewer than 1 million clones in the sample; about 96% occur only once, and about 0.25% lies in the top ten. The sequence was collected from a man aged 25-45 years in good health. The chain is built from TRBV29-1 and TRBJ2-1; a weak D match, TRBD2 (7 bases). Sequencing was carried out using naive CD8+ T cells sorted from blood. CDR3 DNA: TGCAGCGGCGGGGGCGGGAGCGCCAATGAGCAGTTCTTC. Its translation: CSGGGGSANEQFF.